This TCR beta chain was obtained from a study of blood T cell repertoires in COVID-19. The repertoire was sequenced with immunoSEQ multiplex PCR; TCRdb's copy has only in-frame clones and lacks some. Of some 78,000 clones in the sample, about nine tenths are singletons; the top ten hold 25% to 30%. The specimen was peripheral blood. The receptor was isolated from a man aged 45-65 years with active or convalescent COVID-19.

CDR3 protein: CASSQPGLLTDTQYF. CDR3 coding DNA: TGTGCCAGCAGCCAACCCGGACTGCTCACAGATACGCAGTATTTT. The chain has TRBV3-1 (or the pseudogene TRBV3-2) and TRBJ2-3; weak D call: TRBD2 (5 bases). Germline V CDR1 and CDR2: LGHDT, YNNKEL (reference sequence). The CDR3 consists of 15 residues. V was pared by 2 bases and J by 2 bases, with 11 bases between.